Only one count was recorded for the clone carrying this T cell receptor beta chain. The data derive from a study of cytomegalovirus exposure and HLA in healthy donors. Study overall: An earlier analysis found roughly 110 million unique TCR beta sequences from approximately 190 million T cells.

A multiplex PCR was run with 60 Vbeta primers and 13 Jbeta primers. Sequenced by immunoSEQ multiplex PCR; TCRdb stores in-frame clones only, minus some. The sample has more than 150,000 clones, 80% seen once; the top ten hold 1%. CDR1 is SGHTA and CDR2 is FQGTGA in the germline V gene. This CDR3 comprises 12 residues. The V gene lost 5 bases and the J gene lost 6 bases, with 7 bases spanning the gap. Donors in the study were healthy people who gave bone marrow. The sample taken for sequencing was PBMCs. J is TRBJ2-2 and V is TRBV7-3; D not resolved. The TCR comes from a woman aged 45-65 years in good health and CMV-seropositive. CDR3: CASSELAGELFF. DNA for the CDR3: TGTGCCAGCAGCGAGCTCGCCGGGGAGCTGTTTTTT.